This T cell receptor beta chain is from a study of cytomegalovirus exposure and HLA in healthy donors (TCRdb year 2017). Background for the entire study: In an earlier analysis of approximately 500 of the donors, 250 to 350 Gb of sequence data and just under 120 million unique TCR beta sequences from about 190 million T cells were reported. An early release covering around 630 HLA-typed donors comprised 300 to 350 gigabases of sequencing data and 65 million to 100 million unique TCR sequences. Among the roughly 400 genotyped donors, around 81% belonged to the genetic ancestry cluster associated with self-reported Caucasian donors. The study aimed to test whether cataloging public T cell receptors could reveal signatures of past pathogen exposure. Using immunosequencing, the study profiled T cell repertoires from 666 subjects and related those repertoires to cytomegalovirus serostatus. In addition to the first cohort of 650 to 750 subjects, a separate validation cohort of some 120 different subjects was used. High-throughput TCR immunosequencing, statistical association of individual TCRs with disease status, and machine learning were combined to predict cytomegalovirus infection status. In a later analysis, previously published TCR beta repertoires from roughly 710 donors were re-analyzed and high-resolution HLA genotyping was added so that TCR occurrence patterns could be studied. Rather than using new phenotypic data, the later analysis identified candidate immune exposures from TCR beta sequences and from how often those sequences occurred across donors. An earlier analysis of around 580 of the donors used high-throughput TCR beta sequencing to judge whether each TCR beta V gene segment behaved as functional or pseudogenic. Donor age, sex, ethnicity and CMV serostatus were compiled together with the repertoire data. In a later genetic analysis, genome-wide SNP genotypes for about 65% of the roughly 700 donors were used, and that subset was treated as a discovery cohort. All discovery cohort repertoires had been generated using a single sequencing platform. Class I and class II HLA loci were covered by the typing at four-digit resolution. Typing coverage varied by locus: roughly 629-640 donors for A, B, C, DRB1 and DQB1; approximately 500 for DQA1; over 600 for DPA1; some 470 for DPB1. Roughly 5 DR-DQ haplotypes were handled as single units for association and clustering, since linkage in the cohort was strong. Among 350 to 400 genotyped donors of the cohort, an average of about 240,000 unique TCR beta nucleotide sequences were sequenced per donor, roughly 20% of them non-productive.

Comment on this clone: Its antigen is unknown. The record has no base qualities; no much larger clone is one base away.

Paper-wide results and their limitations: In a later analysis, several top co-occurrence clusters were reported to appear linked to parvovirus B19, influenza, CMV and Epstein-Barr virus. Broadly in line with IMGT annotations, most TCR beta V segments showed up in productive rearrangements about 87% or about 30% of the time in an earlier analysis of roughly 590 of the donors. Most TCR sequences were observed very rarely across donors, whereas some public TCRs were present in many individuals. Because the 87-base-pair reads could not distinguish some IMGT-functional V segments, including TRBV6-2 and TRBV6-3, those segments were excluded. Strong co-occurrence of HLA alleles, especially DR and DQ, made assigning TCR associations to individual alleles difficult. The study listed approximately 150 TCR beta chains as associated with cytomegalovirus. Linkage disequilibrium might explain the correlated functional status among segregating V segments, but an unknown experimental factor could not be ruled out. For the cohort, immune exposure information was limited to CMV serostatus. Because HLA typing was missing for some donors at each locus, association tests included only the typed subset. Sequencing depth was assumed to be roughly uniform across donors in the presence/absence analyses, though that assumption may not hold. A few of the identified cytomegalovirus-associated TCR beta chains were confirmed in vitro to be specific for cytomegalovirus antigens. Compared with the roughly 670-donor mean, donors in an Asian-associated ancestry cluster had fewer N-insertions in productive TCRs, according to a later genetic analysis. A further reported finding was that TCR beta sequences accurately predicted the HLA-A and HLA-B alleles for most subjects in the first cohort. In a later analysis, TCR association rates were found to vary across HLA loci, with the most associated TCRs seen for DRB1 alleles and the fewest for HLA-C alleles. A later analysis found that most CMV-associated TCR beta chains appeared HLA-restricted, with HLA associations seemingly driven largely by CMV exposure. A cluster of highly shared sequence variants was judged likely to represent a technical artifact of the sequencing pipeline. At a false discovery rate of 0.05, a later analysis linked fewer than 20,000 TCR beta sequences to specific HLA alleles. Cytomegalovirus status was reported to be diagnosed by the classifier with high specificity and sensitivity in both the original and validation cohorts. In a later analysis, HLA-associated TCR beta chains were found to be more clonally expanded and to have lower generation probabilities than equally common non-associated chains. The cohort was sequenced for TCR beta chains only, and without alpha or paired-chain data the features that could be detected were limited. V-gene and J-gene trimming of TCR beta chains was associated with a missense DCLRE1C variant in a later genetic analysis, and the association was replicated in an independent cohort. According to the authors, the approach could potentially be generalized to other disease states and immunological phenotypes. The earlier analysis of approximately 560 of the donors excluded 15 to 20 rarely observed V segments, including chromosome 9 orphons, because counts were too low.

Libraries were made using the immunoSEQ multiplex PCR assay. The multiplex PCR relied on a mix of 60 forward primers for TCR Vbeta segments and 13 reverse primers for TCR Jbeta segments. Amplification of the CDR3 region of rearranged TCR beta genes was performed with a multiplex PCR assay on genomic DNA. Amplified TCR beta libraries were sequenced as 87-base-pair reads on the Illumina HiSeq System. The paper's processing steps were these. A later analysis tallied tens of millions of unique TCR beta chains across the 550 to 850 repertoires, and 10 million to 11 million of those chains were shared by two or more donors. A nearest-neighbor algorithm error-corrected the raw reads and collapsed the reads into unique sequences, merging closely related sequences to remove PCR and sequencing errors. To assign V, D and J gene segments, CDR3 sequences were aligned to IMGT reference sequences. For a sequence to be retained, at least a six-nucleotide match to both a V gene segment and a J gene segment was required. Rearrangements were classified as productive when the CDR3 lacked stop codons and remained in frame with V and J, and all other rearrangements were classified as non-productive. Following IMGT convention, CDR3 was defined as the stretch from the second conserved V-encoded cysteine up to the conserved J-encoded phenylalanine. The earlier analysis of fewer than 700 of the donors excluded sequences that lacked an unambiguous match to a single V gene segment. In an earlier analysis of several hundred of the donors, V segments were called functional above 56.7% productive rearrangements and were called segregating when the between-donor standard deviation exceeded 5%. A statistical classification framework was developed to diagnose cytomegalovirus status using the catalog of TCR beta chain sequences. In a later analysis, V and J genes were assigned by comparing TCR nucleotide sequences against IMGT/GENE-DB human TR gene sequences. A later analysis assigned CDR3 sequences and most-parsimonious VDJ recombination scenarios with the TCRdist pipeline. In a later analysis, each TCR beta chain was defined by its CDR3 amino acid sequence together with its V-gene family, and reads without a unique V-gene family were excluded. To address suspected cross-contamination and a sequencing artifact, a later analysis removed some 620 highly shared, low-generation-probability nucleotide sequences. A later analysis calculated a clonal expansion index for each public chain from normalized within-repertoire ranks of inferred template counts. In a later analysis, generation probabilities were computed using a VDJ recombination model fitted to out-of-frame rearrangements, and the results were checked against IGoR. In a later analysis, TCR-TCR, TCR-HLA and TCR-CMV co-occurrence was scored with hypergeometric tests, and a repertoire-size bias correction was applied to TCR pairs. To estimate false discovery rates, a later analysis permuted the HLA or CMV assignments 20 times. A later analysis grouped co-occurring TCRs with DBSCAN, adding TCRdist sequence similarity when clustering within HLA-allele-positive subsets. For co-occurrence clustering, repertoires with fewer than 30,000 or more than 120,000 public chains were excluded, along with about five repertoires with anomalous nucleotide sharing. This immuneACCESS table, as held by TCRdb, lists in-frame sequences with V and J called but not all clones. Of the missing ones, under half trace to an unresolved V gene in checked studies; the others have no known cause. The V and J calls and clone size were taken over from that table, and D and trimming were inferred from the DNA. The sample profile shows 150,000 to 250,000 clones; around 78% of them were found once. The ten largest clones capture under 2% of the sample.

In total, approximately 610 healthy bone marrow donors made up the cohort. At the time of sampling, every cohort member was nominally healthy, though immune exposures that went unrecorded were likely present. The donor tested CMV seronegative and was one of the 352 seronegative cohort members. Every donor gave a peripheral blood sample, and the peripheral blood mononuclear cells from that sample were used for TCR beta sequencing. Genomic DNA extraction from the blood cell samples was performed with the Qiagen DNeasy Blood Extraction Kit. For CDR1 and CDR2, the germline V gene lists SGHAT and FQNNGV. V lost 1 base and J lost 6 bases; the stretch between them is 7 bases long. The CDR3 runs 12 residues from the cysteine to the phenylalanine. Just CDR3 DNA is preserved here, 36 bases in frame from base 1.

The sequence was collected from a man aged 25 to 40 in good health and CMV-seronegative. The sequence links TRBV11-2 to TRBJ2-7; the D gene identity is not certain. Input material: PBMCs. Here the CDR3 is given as CASSLGSGEQYF. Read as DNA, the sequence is TGTGCCAGCAGCTTAGGTTCGGGCGAGCAGTACTTC.